These 29 T cell receptor beta chains came from one sample sequenced in a study of blood T cells in healthy people across ages. A second roughly 6 to 11 cycle PCR used barcoded and J-beta primers. TCRdb re-analysed the 5' RACE reads in MiXCR, keeping a single row per CDR3 protein. This sample carries around 1,500,000 distinct CDR3 sequences, roughly 27% of them seen once, and the ten largest clones take about 8%. Sequences were obtained from blood. All receptors derive from a woman aged 25 to 39 in good health.

V is TRBV7-2 and J is TRBJ2-1; D remains unclear. The length of the CDR3 is 13 residues. V lost 5 bases and J lost 9, with 14 bases in between. The germline gives CDR1 SGHTA, CDR2 FQGNSA. In DNA form, the CDR3 reads TGTGCCAGCAGCCCCGAGTGGGGTAGTGAGCAGTTCTTC. This sequence encodes CASSPEWGSEQFF.

This clonotype appeared a single time. A much more abundant neighbour one base away suggests this may be a read error. The chain combines TRBV20-1 with TRBJ2-7; the match to TRBD1 covers 11 bases. The CDR3 extends over 15 amino acids. Trimming at V came to 7 bases and at J to 7 bases, leaving 15 bases not matched to a gene. The V gene's germline CDR1 is DFQATT and CDR2 SNEGSKA (reference sequence). In DNA, the CDR3 is TGCAGTGTCTCTAAACCGGGACAGGGGGGGATTGAGCAGTACTTC. Translated, it gives CSVSKPGQGGIEQYF.

Comments on this clonotype: Given a much more abundant clone one base away, this may be a read error. The chain has TRBV5-1 and TRBJ2-1, with D possibly being TRBD1 (6 bases). Germline V gene sequence: CDR1 SGHRS, CDR2 YFSETQ. This CDR3 is 11 amino acids long. The V and J ends lost 9 bases and 7 bases respectively, with 11 bases between them. CDR3 in DNA: TGCGCCAACAGGGTGGGGAATGAGCAGTTCTTC. It specifies CANRVGNEQFF.

This rearrangement joins TRBV5-1 to TRBJ2-1, with 7 positions matching TRBD1. CDR3 size: 15 residues. In germline, CDR1 is SGHRS, CDR2 YFSETQ. V lost 4 bases and J lost 8; bases outside the gene matches: 12. The DNA of the CDR3 is TGCGCCAGCAGCCCGGGGACAGTTTCCCTCGATGAGCAGTTCTTC. Translating gives CASSPGTVSLDEQFF. The variable domain in full, with the rest retrieved from reference TRBV5-1 and TRBJ2-1, is KAGVTQTPRYLIKTRGQQVTLSCSPISGHRSVSWYQQTPGQGLQFLFEYFSETQRNKGNFPGRFSGRQFSNSRSEMNVSTLELGDSALYLCASSPGTVSLDEQFFGPGTRLTVL.

This clonotype has just a few counts. The chain has TRBV14 and TRBJ2-7; no reliable D call. The CDR3 totals 13 residues. The V gene's germline CDR1 is SGHDN and CDR2 FVKESK. V gave up 1 base and J gave up 3 bases, with 7 bases separating them. The CDR3 here is CASSQGKDYEQYF. The CDR3 nucleotides read TGTGCCAGCAGCCAAGGAAAGGACTACGAGCAGTACTTC. The full variable domain, in which reference TRBV14 and TRBJ2-7 provide the parts outside the CDR3, is EAGVTQFPSHSVIEKGQTVTLRCDPISGHDNLYWYRRVMGKEIKFLLHFVKESKQDESGMPNNRFLAERTGGTYSTLKVQPAELEDSGVYFCASSQGKDYEQYFGPGTRLTVT.

This clonotype appeared a few times. This chain uses TRBV2 with TRBJ2-1; a weak D match, TRBD2 (5 bases). Germline V CDR1 and CDR2: SNHLY, FYNNEI. Between the trimmed V and J ends, which lost 6 bases and 0 bases, there was a span of 21 bases. This CDR3 has 18 amino acids. CDR3 in DNA: TGTGCCAGCAGCATGAAGCAGCGGACGGTCAGCTCCTACAATGAGCAGTTCTTC. Encoded protein: CASSMKQRTVSSYNEQFF. Drawing the rest from reference TRBV2 and TRBJ2-1, the complete variable domain is EPEVTQTPSHQVTQMGQEVILRCVPISNHLYFYWYRQILGQKVEFLVSFYNNEISEKSEIFDDQFSVERPDGSNFTLKIRSTKLEDSAMYFCASSMKQRTVSSYNEQFFGPGTRLTVL.

This clonotype showed up just a few times. The chain couples TRBV28 to TRBJ2-1, with D perhaps matching TRBD1 (5 bases). V was shortened by 5 bases and J by 3 bases, with 14 bases between the two germline ends. The germline gives CDR1 MDHEN, CDR2 SYDVKM. There are 15 residues in the CDR3. CDR3 in DNA: TGTGCCAGCAGTGGTCAGGGTTTGGTCTACAATGAGCAGTTCTTC. Its protein is CASSGQGLVYNEQFF.

This clonotype was seen a few times. The rearrangement uses TRBV27 and TRBJ2-1, with a possible D match to TRBD2 (6 bases). CDR3 size: 14 residues. The germline gives CDR1 MNHEY, CDR2 SMNVEV (reference sequence). Between the trimmed V and J ends, which lost 10 bases and 2 bases, there was a span of 15 bases. In DNA form, the CDR3 reads TGTGCCACCGAGGCGGCGGGACCCTACAATGAGCAGTTCTTC. Encoded protein: CATEAAGPYNEQFF.

This sequence joins TRBV2 and TRBJ2-3; D is possibly TRBD2 (6 bases). The CDR3 has 16 amino acids. Looked up from germline, CDR1 is SNHLY and CDR2 is FYNNEI. The V end was cut by 6 bases, the J end by 2 bases, with 18 bases between. CDR3 DNA: TGTGCCAGCAGGGGGCTGGAGGGGCCAGTCACAGATACGCAGTATTTT. As protein: CASRGLEGPVTDTQYF.

This clonotype was counted many times. Here the CDR3 reads CASSVEAGGYNEQFF. Written as DNA, the CDR3 is TGTGCCAGCAGCGTAGAAGCGGGAGGCTACAATGAGCAGTTCTTC. This chain joins TRBV9 and TRBJ2-1; 9 positions agree with TRBD2. Germline V gene lookup returns CDR1 SGDLS and CDR2 YYNGEE. The V segment lost 0 bases and the J segment 3 bases; nucleotides outside the gene matches: 1. The CDR3 has 15 residues.

This clonotype was detected a few times. V gene TRBV20-1 combines with J gene TRBJ2-5, with D possibly being TRBD1 or TRBD2 (7 bases each). This CDR3 has 16 residues. The ends were cut back, 6 bases at V and 0 bases at J, with 20 bases in the middle. Germline loops: CDR1 DFQATT, CDR2 SNEGSKA (reference sequence). The DNA for the CDR3 is TGCAGTGCAGGAGGGGCAGGGGGGGCGTACCAAGAGACCCAGTACTTC. Amino acids: CSAGGAGGAYQETQYF.

The chain links TRBV20-1 to TRBJ2-1; no firm D call. Trimming took off 3 bases at V and 0 bases at J, with 9 bases between the two ends. Germline loops: CDR1 DFQATT, CDR2 SNEGSKA (reference sequence). This CDR3 is built from 14 residues. The CDR3 DNA is TGCAGTGCTAGCCAGGCCATCTCCTACAATGAGCAGTTCTTC. It codes for CSASQAISYNEQFF.

This clonotype was counted only a few times. The chain joins TRBV12-3 or TRBV12-4 to TRBJ2-3, with 9 bases that match TRBD1. The CDR3 has 21 residues. Losses at the gene ends were 3 bases for V and 2 bases for J; bases not matched to a gene: 21. The DNA of the CDR3 is TGTGCCAGCAGTTTTCCCGACCCGAAGGGGACAGGGAAACCCCCCACAGATACGCAGTATTTT. Translation: CASSFPDPKGTGKPPTDTQYF.

This clonotype was seen more than once but under ten times. The chain combines TRBV5-1 with TRBJ2-1; TRBD1 matches at 12 bases. This CDR3 is 19 amino acids long. Per germline, CDR1 SGHRS and CDR2 YFSETQ. With V trimmed by 1 base and J by 5 bases, 13 bases remained unmatched. CDR3 amino acids: CASSLFPGTGGVGDNEQFF. CDR3 sequence (DNA): TGCGCCAGCAGCTTGTTTCCCGGGACAGGGGGCGTTGGCGACAATGAGCAGTTCTTC.

This chain connects TRBV5-1 to TRBJ2-7; no definite D call. Germline CDR1 SGHRS, CDR2 YFSETQ. The CDR3 extends over 13 amino acids. Trimming removed 7 bases at V and 6 bases at J, with 17 bases between. CDR3 in DNA: TGCGCCAGCGGGCCCGACGGGCACGGCGAGCAGTACTTC. It encodes CASGPDGHGEQYF.

This chain links TRBV11-2 with TRBJ2-5; no clear D. Trimming pared 0 bases from V and 1 base from J, leaving 6 bases between. CDR1 SGHAT and CDR2 FQNNGV come from the germline V gene. There are 14 residues in the CDR3. The CDR3, as DNA: TGTGCCAGCAGCTTAGATCGGGTCCAAGAGACCCAGTACTTC. It encodes CASSLDRVQETQYF.

The V and J genes are TRBV12-3 or TRBV12-4 and TRBJ2-1, with 8 bases that match TRBD1. This CDR3 has 20 residues. The ends lost 4 bases at V and 0 bases at J; junction bases unmatched: 17. The CDR3 DNA sequence: TGTGCCAGCAGTTCCCCTACAGGGGGTTCCCCTCTGAGCTCCTACAATGAGCAGTTCTTC. Its translation: CASSSPTGGSPLSSYNEQFF.

The chain recombines TRBV30 with TRBJ2-3, with D possibly matching TRBD2 (6 bases). CDR1 and CDR2 (germline): GTSNPN, SVGIG (reference sequence). V lost 3 bases and J lost 1, with 11 bases in between. This CDR3 is built from 14 residues. CDR3 sequence (DNA): TGTGCCTGGAGGGCCAGCGGGCGCACAGATACGCAGTATTTT. Amino acids: CAWRASGRTDTQYF.

This sequence joins TRBV29-1 and TRBJ2-7, with TRBD2 matching 14 bases. J lost 11 bases, V lost 7 bases, and 16 bases had no gene match. CDR3 length equals 15 residues. The V gene's germline CDR1 is SQVTM and CDR2 ANQGSEA. As DNA, the CDR3 is TGCAGCGGCCTCGGGACTAGCGGGAGCCCCCCGTTGGAGTACTTC. The encoded protein is CSGLGTSGSPPLEYF.

This clonotype was seen repeatedly, ten times or more. The J gene is TRBJ2-1, the V gene TRBV29-1; D possibly matches TRBD1 or TRBD2 (5 bases each). The ends were cut back, 3 bases at V and 8 bases at J, with 11 bases in the middle. Germline assignment: CDR1 SQVTM and CDR2 ANQGSEA. This CDR3 is built from 12 residues. CDR3 nucleotide sequence: TGCAGCGTTGAGGGGGTTTCGGATGAGCAGTTCTTC. Residues: CSVEGVSDEQFF.

The CDR3 protein is CASSSGLRGLRMGYTF. The CDR3 DNA sequence: TGTGCCAGCAGCTCCGGCCTTCGGGGGCTCCGTATGGGCTACACCTTC. The chain recombines TRBV9 with TRBJ1-2; perhaps TRBD1 as D (6 bases). CDR1 and CDR2 (germline): SGDLS, YYNGEE. CDR3 length: 16 amino acids. The ends were cut back, 4 bases at V and 8 bases at J, with 24 bases in the middle.

This clonotype was observed a few times. This rearrangement joins TRBV7-7 to TRBJ2-1; TRBD1 agrees at 8 bases. The CDR3 totals 17 residues. Germline CDR1 and CDR2: SSHAT and FNYEAQ (reference sequence). V was pared by 4 bases and J by 9 bases, with 17 bases of the junction left unmatched. CDR3 region: CASSSIQSGQGYGEQFF. In nucleotides, the CDR3 is TGTGCCAGCAGCTCCATTCAGTCCGGACAGGGATACGGTGAGCAGTTCTTC.

The CDR3 loop reads CASSEVGGAYEQYF. CDR3 DNA: TGTGCCAGCAGTGAAGTCGGGGGGGCCTACGAGCAGTACTTC. The V call is TRBV6-1, the J call TRBJ2-7; 8 bases align to TRBD2. This CDR3 comprises 14 residues. V gave up 1 base and J gave up 2 bases; unmatched junction bases: 1. The germline V gene has CDR1 MNHNS and CDR2 SASEGT.

Here the CDR3 reads CASRNPGQGLLTEAFF. The CDR3 nucleotides are TGTGCCAGCAGAAACCCGGGACAGGGTCTTCTCACTGAAGCTTTCTTT. The chain links TRBV12-3 or TRBV12-4 to TRBJ1-1, with 9 positions matching TRBD1. The V and J ends lost 6 bases and 4 bases, in that order; junction bases with no gene match: 12. The CDR3 length is 16 residues.

Notes on this clonotype: A junction boundary mismatches the germline segment, possibly from a read error. This chain joins TRBV12-3 or TRBV12-4 and TRBJ2-2; 11 nucleotides line up with TRBD2. CDR3 length equals 16 residues. The CDR3 loop reads CASSSSSGGNTGQLFF. The DNA for the CDR3 is TGTGCCAGCAGTTCTTCTAGCGGGGGGAACACCGGGCAGCTGTTTTTT.

This rearrangement joins TRBV3-1 to TRBJ2-5, with no clear D. This CDR3 has 16 amino acids. Looked up from germline, CDR1 is LGHDT and CDR2 is YNNKEL (reference sequence). Deletions cut 0 bases from V and 1 base from J, with 12 bases between. Here the CDR3 reads CASSQEKSGRQETQYF. The CDR3 DNA sequence: TGTGCCAGCAGCCAAGAGAAGAGTGGACGCCAAGAGACCCAGTACTTC.

In DNA, the CDR3 is TGCAGTGCTAGAGAGGGACTAGCGGGAGGAGACAATGAGCAGTTCTTC. Translation: CSAREGLAGGDNEQFF. This rearrangement joins TRBV20-1 to TRBJ2-1, with TRBD2 identical over 15 bases. The CDR3 loop spans 16 amino acids. Germline V gives CDR1 DFQATT, CDR2 SNEGSKA (reference sequence). J lost 5 bases, V lost 0 bases, and 2 bases had no gene match.

This clonotype was seen only a few times. The rearrangement joins TRBV7-6 to TRBJ2-7; weak D call: TRBD2 (5 bases). This CDR3 region has 13 residues. V lost 4 bases to trimming and J lost 4 bases, with 11 bases between them. Looked up from germline, CDR1 is SGHVS and CDR2 is FNYEAQ. The CDR3 is CASSYEWRYEQYF. The DNA for the CDR3 is TGTGCCAGCAGCTACGAGTGGAGGTACGAGCAGTACTTC.

This chain connects TRBV28 to TRBJ1-2; possibly TRBD1 for D (6 bases). The CDR3 has 13 amino acids. Germline V lookup: CDR1 MDHEN, CDR2 SYDVKM. The ends were cut back, 5 bases at V and 8 bases at J, with 15 bases in the middle. The CDR3 here is CASSPGDTSGYTF. CDR3 sequence (DNA): TGTGCCAGCAGTCCCGGGGACACGTCGGGCTACACCTTC.